Reported below is one T cell receptor (beta chain). TCRdb's table, derived via immunoSEQ multiplex PCR, lists solely in-frame clones and lacks some. The repertoire holds about 1 million clones, with more than 60% as singletons. The sample belongs to a study of shared clonotypes between healthy human individuals. This CDR3 has 11 amino acids. Germline V gene sequence: CDR1 GTSNPN, CDR2 SVGIG (reference sequence). V was shortened by 1 base and J by 9 bases, with 7 bases between the two germline ends. Material for sequencing was memory CD4+ T cells sorted from blood. The subset is: CD45RA-negative fraction. The chain is built from TRBV30 and TRBJ2-1; D remains ambiguous. The sequence was collected from a man younger than 30 in good health. The CDR3 sequence: CAWSAPREQFF. As DNA, the CDR3 is TGTGCCTGGAGTGCCCCCCGTGAGCAGTTCTTC.